The 27 T cell receptor beta chains below all came from one sample that was sequenced in a study of CD4 T cells in relation to SARS-CoV-2 and coronaviruses. Before the COVID-19 pandemic, during about 2010-2018, CD4+ T cells were taken from unexposed donors. Isolation of CD4+ T cells took place after less than 13 days in culture. For these TCRs, the target antigens are not known. The table came from immunoSEQ multiplex PCR; TCRdb's copy has only in-frame clones and leaves some out. The sample yields 15,000 to 20,000 clones, around four fifths seen once. The specimen sequenced was CD4+ T cells from PBMCs, cultured in vitro. The receptors here all came from a human donor in good health.

V usage is TRBV14 and J usage is TRBJ1-2; 7 bases are a match to TRBD1. Germline V gene data show CDR1 as SGHDN and CDR2 as FVKESK. V shed 5 bases and J 2 bases; nucleotides not matched to a gene: 2. The length of the CDR3 is 13 residues. CDR3 sequence reads: CASSAGQNYGYTF. The CDR3 region has the DNA TGTGCCAGCAGCGCGGGACAGAACTATGGCTACACCTTC.

This clone has only one observation. The chain joins TRBV2 to TRBJ2-1; 7 bases line up with TRBD1. After removal of 6 bases from V and 0 bases from J, the junction contained 14 bases not matched to a gene. The CDR3 extends over 18 amino acids. Germline V lookup: CDR1 SNHLY, CDR2 FYNNEI. The CDR3 region is CASSRGTVLISSYNEQFF. The DNA of the CDR3 is TGTGCCAGCAGCCGAGGGACAGTACTGATTAGCTCCTACAATGAGCAGTTCTTC.

CDR3: CASSLAGTGDTQYF. CDR3 coding DNA: TGCGCCAGCAGCTTGGCAGGGACAGGGGATACGCAGTATTTT. This chain uses TRBV5-1 with TRBJ2-3; 9 positions agree with TRBD1. The V and J ends lost 0 bases and 6 bases, in that order; junction bases with no gene match: 2. The CDR3 is 14 residues long. CDR1 is SGHRS, CDR2 YFSETQ, per germline.

V usage is TRBV6-5 and J usage is TRBJ2-1; 12 bases map to TRBD2. The CDR3 consists of 15 residues. The J segment lost 4 bases and the V segment lost 5 bases, leaving 3 bases of the junction unmatched. Germline V gene data show CDR1 as MNHEY and CDR2 as SVGAGI. The CDR3 loop reads CASSLAGGPYNEQFF. Written as DNA, the CDR3 is TGTGCCAGCAGTCTAGCGGGAGGGCCTTACAATGAGCAGTTCTTC.

The chain carries TRBV5-4 and TRBJ2-7; D gene ambiguous. Germline V gene data show CDR1 as SGHNT and CDR2 as YYREEE (reference sequence). The CDR3 is 12 amino acids. Trimming took off 9 bases at V and 6 bases at J, with 16 bases between the two ends. The CDR3 reads CATQGSLAEQYF. The DNA for the CDR3 is TGTGCCACCCAAGGTTCCTTGGCCGAGCAGTACTTC.

The J gene is TRBJ2-1, the V gene TRBV19; 10 nucleotides line up with TRBD2. This CDR3 spans 14 amino acids. CDR1 is LNHDA and CDR2 is SQIVND in the germline V gene (reference sequence). Trimming cost V 6 bases and J 5 bases; bases outside gene matches: 4. In DNA, the CDR3 is TGTGCCAGTAGAAAGCGGGAGGGACACAATGAGCAGTTCTTC. This translates into CASRKREGHNEQFF.

This rearrangement joins TRBV30 to TRBJ1-5; 10 positions match TRBD1. Germline V gene sequence: CDR1 GTSNPN, CDR2 SVGIG (reference sequence). V trimming: 1 base; J trimming: 0 bases; junction bases outside the gene matches: 12. The CDR3 sequence is 19 residues long. In DNA, the CDR3 is TGTGCCTGGAGTGATGGAGACAGGGGGCTAGGAGATAGCAATCAGCCCCAGCATTTT. Translating it yields CAWSDGDRGLGDSNQPQHF.

The chain employs TRBV7-2 and TRBJ2-7; no definite D call. CDR3 length: 13 amino acids. Germline V gene data show CDR1 as SGHTA and CDR2 as FQGNSA. The V end lost 6 bases, the J end lost 3 bases, and 12 bases lay between the germline ends. The DNA for the CDR3 is TGTGCCAGCAGTATGATTGTAAACTACGAGCAGTACTTC. Translated: CASSMIVNYEQYF. The variable domain in full, completed from reference TRBV7-2 and TRBJ2-7, reads GAGVSQSPSNKVTEKGKDVELRCDPISGHTALYWYRQSLGQGLEFLIYFQGNSAPDKSGLPSDRFSAERTGGSVSTLTIQRTQQEDSAVYLCASSMIVNYEQYFGPGTRLTVT.

V usage is TRBV9 and J usage is TRBJ1-2; 7 positions match TRBD1. The CDR3 is made up of 16 amino acids. Germline assignment: CDR1 SGDLS and CDR2 YYNGEE. The ends lost 3 bases at V and 4 bases at J; junction bases unmatched: 12. The CDR3: CASSENEAGQRYGYTF. DNA of the CDR3: TGTGCCAGCAGCGAAAATGAAGCGGGACAGCGCTATGGCTACACCTTC.

V gene TRBV29-1 combines with J gene TRBJ1-6; tentative D call: TRBD1 (5 bases). The CDR3 covers 14 residues. Germline V lookup: CDR1 SQVTM, CDR2 ANQGSEA. V lost 6 bases, J lost 7 bases, and 16 bases lay in between. The CDR3 protein is CSVQSGSGNSPLHF. The CDR3 DNA follows: TGCAGCGTACAATCAGGGAGTGGGAATTCACCCCTCCACTTT.

The chain links TRBV12-3 or TRBV12-4 to TRBJ2-1; possible D gene TRBD1, 6 bases. This CDR3 region has 12 residues. Trimming cost V 4 bases and J 10 bases, with 11 bases left between them. The DNA for the CDR3 is TGTGCCAGCAGTTATCACCAGGGGGAGCAGTTCTTC. This encodes CASSYHQGEQFF.

The chain employs TRBV5-4 and TRBJ2-5; TRBD2 matches 12 bases. Germline V CDR1 and CDR2: SGHNT, YYREEE (reference sequence). Trimming removed 0 bases from V and 3 bases from J; junction bases left unmatched: 9. The CDR3 consists of 18 residues. The chain's CDR3 is CASSLAASGRAVKETQYF. CDR3 bases: TGTGCCAGCAGCTTGGCCGCTAGCGGGAGGGCCGTGAAAGAGACCCAGTACTTC.

The rearrangement links TRBV19 to TRBJ2-7, with 10 bases aligning to TRBD2. The CDR3 is 15 residues long. Germline assignment: CDR1 LNHDA and CDR2 SQIVND (reference sequence). The trim removed 3 bases at V and 6 bases at J, leaving 8 bases unmatched. The CDR3 here is CASSIVVAGGVEQYF. The DNA of the CDR3 is TGTGCCAGTAGTATTGTCGTAGCGGGAGGAGTCGAGCAGTACTTC.

V and J are TRBV5-1 and TRBJ1-6; D is unclear. Trimming cost V 0 bases and J 13 bases, with 11 bases left between them. The CDR3 is 13 residues long. Germline-derived CDR1 and CDR2 are SGHRS and YFSETQ. The CDR3 sequence is CASSLESSSPLHF. The CDR3 DNA reads as TGCGCCAGCAGCTTGGAATCCTCCTCCCCCCTCCACTTT.

V usage is TRBV24-1 and J usage is TRBJ2-7; 8 positions match TRBD2. Losses at the gene ends were 4 bases for V and 0 bases for J; bases not matched to a gene: 7. Germline values: CDR1 KGHDR, CDR2 SFDVKD. The CDR3 length is 16 residues. DNA of the CDR3: TGTGCCACCAGTGACTCGACTAGCGCGAGCTCCTACGAGCAGTACTTC. Protein product: CATSDSTSASSYEQYF.

CDR3 sequence: CASSPDRGKGQPQHF. As DNA, the CDR3 is TGTGCCAGCAGCCCGGACAGGGGAAAAGGGCAGCCCCAGCATTTT. This chain uses TRBV6-5 with TRBJ1-5, with TRBD1 identical over 9 bases. Unmatched junction bases numbered 10, after V lost 6 bases and J lost 7 bases. This CDR3 region has 15 residues. CDR1 and CDR2 (germline): MNHEY, SVGAGI.

The gene calls are TRBV6-5 and TRBJ2-3; D possibly corresponds to TRBD1 (5 bases). This CDR3 contains 13 residues. V shed 5 bases and J shed 4 bases, with 10 bases lying between them. CDR1 MNHEY and CDR2 SVGAGI come from the germline V gene. This chain's CDR3 is CASSKRTSDTQYF. CDR3 sequence (DNA): TGTGCCAGCAGTAAACGGACATCAGATACGCAGTATTTT.

CDR3 coding DNA: TGTGCCAGTAGTATAGATTTCTGGGCGTCTCTGAGCTCCTACAATGAGCAGTTCTTC. Protein product: CASSIDFWASLSSYNEQFF. The V and J genes are TRBV19 and TRBJ2-1; D unclear. V shed 0 bases and J shed 0 bases, with 18 bases lying between them. The CDR3 covers 19 residues. The germline CDR1 and CDR2 sequences are LNHDA and SQIVND (reference sequence). Together with reference TRBV19 and TRBJ2-1, the CDR3 gives the full variable domain: DGGITQSPKYLFRKEGQNVTLSCEQNLNHDAMYWYRQDPGQGLRLIYYSQIVNDFQKGDIAEGYSVSREKKESFPLTVTSAQKNPTAFYLCASSIDFWASLSSYNEQFFGPGTRLTVL.

The chain is built from TRBV19 and TRBJ2-3, with TRBD2 identical over 8 bases. Germline-derived CDR1 and CDR2 are LNHDA and SQIVND (reference sequence). The CDR3 is 14 residues long. V was pared by 1 base and J by 8 bases, with 5 bases of the junction left unmatched. The CDR3 DNA reads as TGTGCCAGTAGTATAGGGCTAGCGGGCGTTACGCAGTATTTT. Translated: CASSIGLAGVTQYF.

The chain employs TRBV19 and TRBJ1-2, with TRBD1 matching over 10 bases. Germline CDR1 and CDR2: LNHDA and SQIVND (reference sequence). The CDR3 is 15 amino acids. Unmatched junction bases numbered 4, after V lost 6 bases and J lost 0 bases. This CDR3 is CASRGTGESNYGYTF. The CDR3 nucleotides are TGTGCCAGTAGGGGGACAGGGGAATCTAACTATGGCTACACCTTC. The full variable domain, completed using reference TRBV19 and TRBJ1-2, is DGGITQSPKYLFRKEGQNVTLSCEQNLNHDAMYWYRQDPGQGLRLIYYSQIVNDFQKGDIAEGYSVSREKKESFPLTVTSAQKNPTAFYLCASRGTGESNYGYTFGSGTRLTVV.

J is TRBJ1-1 and V is TRBV12-3 or TRBV12-4; weak D call: TRBD1 (5 bases). This CDR3 comprises 13 residues. V gave up 5 bases and J gave up 5 bases, with 12 bases separating them. The DNA for the CDR3 is TGTGCCAGCAGTCCCTCAGGGTTGACTGAAGCTTTCTTT. Its translation is CASSPSGLTEAFF.

This clone was counted a single time. This chain joins TRBV2 and TRBJ2-1; 11 nucleotides line up with TRBD2. Germline CDR1 is SNHLY and CDR2 is FYNNEI. The CDR3 extends over 16 amino acids. V lost 6 bases, J lost 3 bases, and 7 bases stayed unmatched. CDR3 in amino acids: CASRPGTSGVYNEQFF. CDR3 DNA sequence: TGTGCCAGCAGGCCCGGGACTAGCGGAGTCTACAATGAGCAGTTCTTC.

This clone was counted between two and nine times. The rearrangement links TRBV21-1 to TRBJ2-1. TRBV21-1 is termed a pseudogene. This CDR3 comprises 16 residues. The CDR3 is CASSPMEQADFHEQFF. For the CDR3, the DNA is TGTGCCAGCAGTCCAATGGAGCAGGCCGATTTCCATGAGCAGTTCTTC.

This clone was found a few times. The rearrangement uses TRBV7-9 and TRBJ1-3; 10 positions match TRBD1. This CDR3 has 19 amino acids. Trimming cost V 3 bases and J 3 bases; bases outside gene matches: 14. CDR1 is SEHNR, CDR2 FQNEAQ, per germline (reference sequence). As DNA, the CDR3 is TGTGCCAGCAGCTTTACCGCGAATTCCGGGACAGGGGTTGGAAACACCATATATTTT. Amino acid sequence: CASSFTANSGTGVGNTIYF. The variable domain in full, completed from reference TRBV7-9 and TRBJ1-3, reads DTGVSQNPRHKITKRGQNVTFRCDPISEHNRLYWYRQTLGQGPEFLTYFQNEAQLEKSRLLSDRFSAERPKGSFSTLEIQRTEQGDSAMYLCASSFTANSGTGVGNTIYFGEGSWLTVV.

This sequence joins TRBV29-1 and TRBJ1-2; 9 nucleotides line up with TRBD1. CDR3 length: 14 residues. In germline, CDR1 is SQVTM, CDR2 ANQGSEA. V shed 4 bases, J shed 9 bases, and the junction held 12 bases outside the gene matches. As DNA, the CDR3 is TGCAGCGTTGTAGGGGGACAGGGAGGGTATCGCTACACCTTC. It yields the protein CSVVGGQGGYRYTF.

This rearrangement joins TRBV6-5 to TRBJ2-7; no firm D call. V lost 7 bases and J lost 1, with 5 bases in between. The CDR3 is 11 residues long. CDR1 and CDR2 (germline): MNHEY, SVGAGI. CDR3 nucleotides: TGTGCCAGCATGACGTCCTACGAGCAGTACTTC. It yields the protein CASMTSYEQYF.

The gene calls are TRBV10-3 and TRBJ2-7; the D gene is possibly TRBD2 (7 bases). Germline CDR1 is ENHRY and CDR2 is SYGVKD. V was pared by 4 bases and J by 3 bases, with 13 bases between. The CDR3 length is 14 residues. CDR3 sequence reads: CAISGVGGGYEQYF. DNA for the CDR3: TGTGCCATCAGTGGGGTGGGAGGGGGCTACGAGCAGTACTTC.